Listed below are T cell receptor beta chains from one sample, sequenced in a study of chemoradiotherapy in HPV16-positive cancers. Sequencing was performed with immunoSEQ multiplex PCR; in TCRdb, only in-frame clones are kept and a portion is missing. The sample holds roughly 4,600 clones, around 85% seen once. The source material was tumor tissue, sampled from a patient who underwent chemoradiotherapy. The receptors were gathered from a human donor with HPV-associated anogenital cancer. Each CDR3 is given with its conserved first and last residue. D genes are given only for firm matches. For some rows the clone size is stated as once, few or many, or as a class when expanded; others skip it.

d_gene	v_gene	j_gene	abundance	CDR3aa	CDR3nt
TRBD2	TRBV4-3	TRBJ2-1	NA	CASSPTSGGHNEQFF	TGCGCCAGCAGTCCGACTAGCGGAGGACACAATGAGCAGTTCTTC
NA	TRBV28	TRBJ1-1	NA	CASRPQGRSTEAFF	TGTGCCAGCAGGCCTCAGGGAAGGAGCACTGAAGCTTTCTTT
TRBD1	TRBV19	TRBJ1-5	NA	CASSVRTGRDQPQHF	TGTGCCAGTAGCGTCAGGACAGGGAGGGATCAGCCCCAGCATTTT
NA	TRBV5-1	TRBJ1-4	once	CASSLGLSPEKLFF	TGCGCCAGCAGCTTGGGGTTAAGCCCGGAAAAACTGTTTTTT
NA	TRBV10-3	TRBJ1-5	few	CAIRKEGNQPQHF	TGTGCCATCAGAAAGGAGGGAAATCAGCCCCAGCATTTT
NA	TRBV7-9	TRBJ1-2	NA	CASSLVVTETYGYTF	TGTGCCAGCAGCTTAGTCGTGACAGAGACATATGGCTACACCTTC
NA	TRBV30	TRBJ1-4	hyperexpanded	CAWSALHGPTNEKLFF	TGTGCCTGGAGTGCCTTGCACGGACCAACTAATGAAAAACTGTTTTTT
TRBD2	TRBV9	TRBJ2-7	NA	CASSPTTSGSPSYEQYF	TGTGCCAGCAGCCCGACCACTAGCGGGAGCCCTTCCTACGAGCAGTACTTC
NA	TRBV7-3	TRBJ2-7	NA	CASSLPTWILAPSYEQYF	TGTGCCAGCAGCTTACCCACCTGGATTTTAGCGCCTTCCTACGAGCAGTACTTC
TRBD2	TRBV7-8	TRBJ2-2	NA	CASSLQAGVTGELFF	TGTGCCAGCAGCTTACAGGCGGGGGTCACCGGGGAGCTGTTTTTT
NA	TRBV6-5	TRBJ2-1	NA	CASSYWGSRSYNEQFF	TGTGCCAGCAGTTACTGGGGCAGCCGCTCCTACAATGAGCAGTTCTTC
NA	TRBV28	TRBJ2-1	NA	CASSPSAGSSYNEQFF	TGTGCCAGCAGTCCCTCGGCGGGAAGCTCCTACAATGAGCAGTTCTTC
NA	TRBV27	TRBJ2-3	NA	CASSLVGGWQYF	TGTGCCAGCAGTTTAGTGGGCGGTTGGCAGTATTTT
NA	TRBV4-1	TRBJ2-1	NA	CASSQETVRVNEQFF	TGCGCCAGCAGCCAAGAAACTGTGAGGGTCAATGAGCAGTTCTTC
TRBD2	TRBV7-3	TRBJ2-2	NA	CASSPGAGGTGELFF	TGTGCCAGCAGCCCCGGGGCGGGAGGGACCGGGGAGCTGTTTTTT
NA	TRBV19	TRBJ2-1	NA	CASSIVFLSYNEQFF	TGTGCCAGTAGTATCGTCTTCCTCTCCTACAATGAGCAGTTCTTC
TRBD1	TRBV7-9	TRBJ1-1	NA	CASSLAAQGATEAFF	TGTGCCAGCAGCTTAGCGGCGCAGGGGGCAACTGAAGCTTTCTTT
NA	TRBV7-2	TRBJ2-4	few	CASSEEPKNIQYF	TGTGCCAGCAGCGAAGAGCCCAAAAACATTCAGTACTTC
NA	TRBV19	TRBJ1-4	NA	CASSLPGTEKLFF	TGTGCCAGTAGTTTGCCGGGGACTGAAAAACTGTTTTTT
NA	TRBV5-1	TRBJ1-1	NA	CASSLEQANTEAFF	TGCGCCAGCAGCTTGGAACAGGCGAACACTGAAGCTTTCTTT
TRBD1	TRBV5-1	TRBJ2-1	NA	CASSSSPGGTGNEQFF	TGCGCCAGCAGCTCTAGTCCAGGGGGGACAGGCAATGAGCAGTTCTTC
NA	TRBV4-2	TRBJ1-2	NA	CASSQDWRGGSTYGYTF	TGTGCCAGCAGCCAAGATTGGCGGGGGGGTTCGACCTATGGCTACACCTTC
NA	TRBV4-1	TRBJ1-3	NA	CASSPVGGGNTIYF	TGCGCCAGCAGCCCGGTAGGCGGGGGAAACACCATATATTTT
TRBD1	TRBV28	TRBJ2-5	NA	CASSSTGVGTQYF	TGTGCCAGCAGTTCTACAGGGGTTGGGACCCAGTACTTC
TRBD1	TRBV5-1	TRBJ2-3	NA	CASSLQGSRTDTQYF	TGCGCCAGCAGCTTACAGGGGAGTCGGACAGATACGCAGTATTTT
NA	TRBV4-2	TRBJ2-7	once	CASSQERTTSYEQYF	TGTGCCAGCAGCCAAGAGCGGACAACCTCCTACGAGCAGTACTTC
NA	TRBV7-2	TRBJ1-4	NA	CASSLAGEKEKLFF	TGTGCCAGCAGCTTAGCAGGGGAGAAGGAAAAACTGTTTTTT
TRBD1	TRBV11-2	TRBJ1-1	NA	CASTDRGGAWENTEAFF	TGTGCCAGCACCGACAGGGGGGGGGCCTGGGAGAACACTGAAGCTTTCTTT
NA	TRBV30	TRBJ1-1	NA	CAWSVRGITTEAFF	TGTGCCTGGAGTGTAAGGGGGATTACTACTGAAGCTTTCTTT
NA	TRBV13	TRBJ2-3	NA	CASSFGEGTDTQYF	TGTGCCAGCAGTTTCGGAGAGGGTACAGATACGCAGTATTTT
NA	TRBV28	TRBJ2-7	NA	CASSSATYEQYF	TGTGCCAGCAGTTCAGCGACCTACGAGCAGTACTTC
TRBD2	TRBV11-2	TRBJ2-1	once	CASTREGTSGGQFF	TGTGCCAGCACCCGAGAAGGGACTAGCGGGGGGCAGTTCTTC
NA	TRBV9	TRBJ1-1	NA	CASSVGGDTEAFF	TGTGCCAGCAGCGTAGGCGGAGACACTGAAGCTTTCTTT
NA	TRBV6-6	TRBJ1-1	NA	CASSYREGPWMTEAFF	TGTGCCAGCAGTTACAGGGAGGGACCCTGGATGACTGAAGCTTTCTTT
NA	TRBV9	TRBJ2-7	NA	CASSVKGWEQYF	TGTGCCAGCAGCGTAAAGGGGTGGGAGCAGTACTTC
TRBD1	TRBV7-3	TRBJ2-7	NA	CASSSQGASDEQYF	TGTGCCAGCAGCTCACAGGGGGCTAGCGACGAGCAGTACTTC
NA	TRBV5-1	TRBJ2-2	NA	CASSLGVNTGELFF	TGCGCCAGCAGCCTAGGGGTTAACACCGGGGAGCTGTTTTTT
NA	TRBV27	TRBJ1-1	NA	CASSSTAAAEAFF	TGTGCCAGCAGTTCTACAGCGGCAGCTGAAGCTTTCTTT
TRBD2	TRBV19	TRBJ2-1	NA	CASSARPLAGVEQFF	TGTGCCAGTAGTGCCCGCCCCCTCGCGGGAGTTGAGCAGTTCTTC
NA	TRBV12-1	TRBJ2-1	large	CASSFPREGDVSYNEQFF	TGTGCCAGCAGCTTTCCCCGGGAGGGAGATGTCTCCTACAATGAGCAGTTCTTC